This entry features one T cell receptor (beta chain) sequence. The junction shows a germline mismatch at one end, possibly a read error. This record belongs to a study of shared clonotypes between healthy human individuals. The CDR3 runs 13 residues. Germline lookup yields CDR1 SSHAT and CDR2 FNYEAQ (reference sequence). CD45RO-negative, CCR7-selected cells formed the naive CD8 fraction, which excluded terminally differentiated effector memory CD45RA+ cells. Sequencing was performed with immunoSEQ multiplex PCR; in TCRdb, only in-frame clones are kept and a portion is missing. The sample lists some 2.1 million clones, roughly 94% occurring once.

The clonotype was recovered from a man aged 18 to 30 in good health. This sequence joins TRBV7-7 and TRBJ1-1; no clear D. Sample: naive CD8+ T cells sorted from blood. CDR3 sequence (DNA): TGTGCTAGCAGCCTTGGTGTGGGCACTGAAGCTTTCTTT. Amino acid sequence: CASSLGVGTEAFF.